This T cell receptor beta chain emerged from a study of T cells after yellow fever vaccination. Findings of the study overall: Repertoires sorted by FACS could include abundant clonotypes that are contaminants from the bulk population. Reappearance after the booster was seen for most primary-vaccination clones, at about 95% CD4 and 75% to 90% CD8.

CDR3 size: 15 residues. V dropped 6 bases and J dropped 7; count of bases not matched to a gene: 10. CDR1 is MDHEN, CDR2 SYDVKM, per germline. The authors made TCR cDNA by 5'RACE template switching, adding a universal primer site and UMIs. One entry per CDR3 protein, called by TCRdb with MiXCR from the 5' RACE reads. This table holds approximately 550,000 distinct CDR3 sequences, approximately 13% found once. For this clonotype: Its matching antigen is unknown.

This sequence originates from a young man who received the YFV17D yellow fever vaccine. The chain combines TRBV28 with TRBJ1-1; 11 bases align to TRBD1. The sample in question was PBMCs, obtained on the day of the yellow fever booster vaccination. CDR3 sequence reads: CASRSGQGAGGEAFF. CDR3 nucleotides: TGTGCCAGCAGATCCGGACAGGGGGCCGGGGGTGAAGCTTTCTTT.